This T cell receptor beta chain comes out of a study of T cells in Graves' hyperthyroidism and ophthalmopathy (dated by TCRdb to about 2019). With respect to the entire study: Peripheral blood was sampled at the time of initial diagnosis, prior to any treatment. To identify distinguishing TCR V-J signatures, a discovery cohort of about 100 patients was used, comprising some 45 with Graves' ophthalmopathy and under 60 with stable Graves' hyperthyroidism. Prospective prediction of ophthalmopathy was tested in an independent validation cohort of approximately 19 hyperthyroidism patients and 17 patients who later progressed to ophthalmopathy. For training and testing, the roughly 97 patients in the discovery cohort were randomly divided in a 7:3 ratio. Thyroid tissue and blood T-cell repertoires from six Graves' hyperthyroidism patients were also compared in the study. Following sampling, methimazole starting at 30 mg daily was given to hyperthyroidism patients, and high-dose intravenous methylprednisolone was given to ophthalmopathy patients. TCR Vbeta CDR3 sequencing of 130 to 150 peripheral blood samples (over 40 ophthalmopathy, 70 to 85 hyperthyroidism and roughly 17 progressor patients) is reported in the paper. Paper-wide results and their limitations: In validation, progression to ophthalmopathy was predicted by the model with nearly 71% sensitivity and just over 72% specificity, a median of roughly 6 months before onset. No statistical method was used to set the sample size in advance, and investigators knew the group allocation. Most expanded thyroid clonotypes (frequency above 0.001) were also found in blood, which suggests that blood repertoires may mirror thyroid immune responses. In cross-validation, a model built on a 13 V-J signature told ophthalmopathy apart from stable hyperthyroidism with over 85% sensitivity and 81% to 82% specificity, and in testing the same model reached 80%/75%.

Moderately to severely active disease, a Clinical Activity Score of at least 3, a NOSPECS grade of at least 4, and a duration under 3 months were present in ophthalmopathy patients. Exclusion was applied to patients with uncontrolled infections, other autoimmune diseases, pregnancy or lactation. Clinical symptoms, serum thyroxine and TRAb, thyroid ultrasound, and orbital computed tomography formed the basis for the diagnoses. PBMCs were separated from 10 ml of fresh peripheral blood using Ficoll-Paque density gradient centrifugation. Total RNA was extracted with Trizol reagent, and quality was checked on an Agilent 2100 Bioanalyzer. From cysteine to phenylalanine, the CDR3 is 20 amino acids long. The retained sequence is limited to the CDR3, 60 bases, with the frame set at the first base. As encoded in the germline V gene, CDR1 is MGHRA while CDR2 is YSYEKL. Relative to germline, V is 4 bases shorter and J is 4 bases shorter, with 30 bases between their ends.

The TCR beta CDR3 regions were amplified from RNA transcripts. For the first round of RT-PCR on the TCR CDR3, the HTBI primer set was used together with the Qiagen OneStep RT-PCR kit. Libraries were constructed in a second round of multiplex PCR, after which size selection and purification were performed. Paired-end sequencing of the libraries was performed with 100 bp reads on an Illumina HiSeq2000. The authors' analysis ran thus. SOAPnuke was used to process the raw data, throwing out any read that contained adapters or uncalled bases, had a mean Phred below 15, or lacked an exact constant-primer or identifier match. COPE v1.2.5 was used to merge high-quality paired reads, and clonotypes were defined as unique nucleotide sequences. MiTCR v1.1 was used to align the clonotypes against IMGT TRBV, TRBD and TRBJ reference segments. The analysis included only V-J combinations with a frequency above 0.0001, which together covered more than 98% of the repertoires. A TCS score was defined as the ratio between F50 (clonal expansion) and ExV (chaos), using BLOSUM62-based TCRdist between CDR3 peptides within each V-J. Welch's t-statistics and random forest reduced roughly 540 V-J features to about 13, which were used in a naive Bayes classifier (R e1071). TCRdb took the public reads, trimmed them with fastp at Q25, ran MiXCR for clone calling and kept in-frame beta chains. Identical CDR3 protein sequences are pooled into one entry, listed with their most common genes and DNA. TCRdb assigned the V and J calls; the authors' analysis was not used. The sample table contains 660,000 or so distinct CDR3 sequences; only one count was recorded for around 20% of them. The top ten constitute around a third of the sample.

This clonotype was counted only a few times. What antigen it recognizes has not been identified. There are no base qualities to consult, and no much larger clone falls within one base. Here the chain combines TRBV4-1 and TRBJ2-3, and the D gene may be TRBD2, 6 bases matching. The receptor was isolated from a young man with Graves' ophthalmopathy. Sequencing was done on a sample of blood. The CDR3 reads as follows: CASSPMGQGGAALGADTQYF. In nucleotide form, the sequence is TGCGCCAGCAGCCCCATGGGGCAGGGAGGTGCGGCCTTGGGAGCAGATACGCAGTATTTT.